This T cell receptor (beta chain) appears in the sequencing data of a study of shared clonotypes between healthy human individuals. Germline V gives CDR1 MNHNS, CDR2 SASEGT. The V and J ends lost 1 base and 2 bases respectively, with 18 bases between them. There are 17 residues in the CDR3. The repertoire was sequenced with immunoSEQ multiplex PCR; TCRdb's copy has only in-frame clones and lacks some. The data contain 2 million to 2.5 million clones, approximately 95% of them singletons. This receptor was taken from a man between 18 and 29 years old in good health. The sequenced sample was naive CD4+ T cells sorted from blood. The subset was: CD45RA+ positively selected. This sequence joins TRBV6-1 and TRBJ2-7, with D possibly being TRBD1 (6 bases). The CDR3 loop reads CASSEDRVLLLTYEQYF. Written as DNA, the CDR3 is TGTGCCAGCAGTGAAGACAGGGTACTTTTACTAACCTACGAGCAGTACTTC.